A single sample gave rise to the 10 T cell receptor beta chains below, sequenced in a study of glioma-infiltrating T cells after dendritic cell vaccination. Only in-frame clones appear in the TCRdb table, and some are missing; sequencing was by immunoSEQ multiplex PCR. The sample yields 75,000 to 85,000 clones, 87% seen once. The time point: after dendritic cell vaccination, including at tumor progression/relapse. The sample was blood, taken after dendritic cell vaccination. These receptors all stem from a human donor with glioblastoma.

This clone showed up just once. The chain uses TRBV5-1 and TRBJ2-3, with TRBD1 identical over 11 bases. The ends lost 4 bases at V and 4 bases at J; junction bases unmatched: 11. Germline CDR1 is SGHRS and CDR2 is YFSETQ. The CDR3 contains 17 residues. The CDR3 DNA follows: TGCGCCAGCAGCAAAGCCGGGACAGGGGGTCGTGCAGATACGCAGTATTTT. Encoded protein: CASSKAGTGGRADTQYF.

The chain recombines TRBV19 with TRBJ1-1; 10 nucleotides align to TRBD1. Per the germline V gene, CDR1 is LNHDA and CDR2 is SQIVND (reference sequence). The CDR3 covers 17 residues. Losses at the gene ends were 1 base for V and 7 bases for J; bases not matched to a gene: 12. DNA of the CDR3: TGTGCCAGTAGTATAGTGGGGACAGGGGCTCCTACTTTTGAAGCTTTCTTT. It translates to CASSIVGTGAPTFEAFF.

The CDR3 sequence is CASSPRGQNYGYTF. CDR3 sequence (DNA): TGTGCCAGCAGTCCCCGGGGACAGAACTATGGCTACACCTTC. V is TRBV27 and J is TRBJ1-2, with TRBD1 matching over 7 bases. V shed 5 bases, J shed 2 bases, and the junction held 5 bases outside the gene matches. Germline loops: CDR1 MNHEY, CDR2 SMNVEV (reference sequence). The CDR3 is 14 amino acids.

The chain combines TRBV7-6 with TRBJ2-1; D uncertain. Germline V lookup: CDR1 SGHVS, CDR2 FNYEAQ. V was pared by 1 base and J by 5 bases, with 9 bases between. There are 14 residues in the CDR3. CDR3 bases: TGTGCCAGCAGCTTAGTAGAAAGAAACAATGAGCAGTTCTTC. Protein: CASSLVERNNEQFF.

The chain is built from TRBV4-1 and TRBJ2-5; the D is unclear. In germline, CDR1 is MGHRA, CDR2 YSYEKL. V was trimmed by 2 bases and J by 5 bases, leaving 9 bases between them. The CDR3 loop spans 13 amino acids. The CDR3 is CASSQWQAETQYF. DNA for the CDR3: TGCGCCAGCAGCCAATGGCAGGCGGAGACCCAGTACTTC.

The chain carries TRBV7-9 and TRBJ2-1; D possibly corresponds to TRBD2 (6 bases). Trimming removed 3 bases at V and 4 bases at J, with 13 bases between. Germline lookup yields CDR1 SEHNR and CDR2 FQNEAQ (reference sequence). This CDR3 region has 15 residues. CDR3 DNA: TGTGCCAGCAGCTTGAAACTAGCTGGATACAATGAGCAGTTCTTC. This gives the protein CASSLKLAGYNEQFF.

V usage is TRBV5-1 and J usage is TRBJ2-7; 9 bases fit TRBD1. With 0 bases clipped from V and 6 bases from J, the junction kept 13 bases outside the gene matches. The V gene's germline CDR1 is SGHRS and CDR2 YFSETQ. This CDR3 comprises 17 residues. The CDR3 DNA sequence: TGCGCCAGCAGCTTGGCAGCCCGGACAGGGGTTGGCGGCGAGCAGTACTTC. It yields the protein CASSLAARTGVGGEQYF.

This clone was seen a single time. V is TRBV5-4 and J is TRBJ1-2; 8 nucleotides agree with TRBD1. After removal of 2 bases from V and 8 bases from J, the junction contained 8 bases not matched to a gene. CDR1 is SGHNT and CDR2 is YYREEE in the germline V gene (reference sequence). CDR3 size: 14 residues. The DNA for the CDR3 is TGTGCCAGCAGCTTATTTAACAGGGGGAAAGGCTACACCTTC. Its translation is CASSLFNRGKGYTF.

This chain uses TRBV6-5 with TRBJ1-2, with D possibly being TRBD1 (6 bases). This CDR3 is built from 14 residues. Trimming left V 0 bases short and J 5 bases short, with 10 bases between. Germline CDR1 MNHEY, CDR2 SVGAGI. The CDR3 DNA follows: TGTGCCAGCAGTTACTCCGAGGGGGTGTATGGCTACACCTTC. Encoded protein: CASSYSEGVYGYTF.

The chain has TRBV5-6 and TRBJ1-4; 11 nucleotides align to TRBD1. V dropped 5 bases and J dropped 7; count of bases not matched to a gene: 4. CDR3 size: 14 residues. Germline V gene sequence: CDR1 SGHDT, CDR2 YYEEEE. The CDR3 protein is CASSPGQGVEKLFF. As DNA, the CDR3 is TGTGCCAGCAGTCCGGGACAGGGGGTTGAAAAACTGTTTTTT.